The clone carrying this T cell receptor (beta chain) was recorded a few times. Its antigen is not identified. These data originate in a study of early T cells in non-severe SARS-CoV-2 infection. Study details: Bulk RNA from unsorted whole blood was sequenced; chains were unpaired. The study's findings and limits: VDJdb-based matching was biased toward anti-spike CD8 responses and missed private and CD4 specificities.

Unique molecular identifier tags were affixed to discrete cDNA molecules. TCRdb re-derived calls from the 5' RACE reads in MiXCR, one entry per CDR3 protein. The profile shows tens of thousands of distinct CDR3 sequences, roughly 15% of them singletons. This CDR3 spans 14 amino acids. CDR1 SQVTM and CDR2 ANQGSEA come from the germline V gene. The ends were cut back, 3 bases at V and 0 bases at J, with 12 bases in the middle. The receptor was derived from an adult who was a healthcare worker with PCR-confirmed SARS-CoV-2 infection or an uninfected control (not recorded which). The sequencing used whole blood, collected at baseline. This rearrangement joins TRBV29-1 to TRBJ2-7; D is possibly TRBD1 or TRBD2 (5 bases each). CDR3 DNA: TGCAGCGTTGAGGGACCGGACACCTCCTACGAGCAGTACTTC. This gives the protein CSVEGPDTSYEQYF.